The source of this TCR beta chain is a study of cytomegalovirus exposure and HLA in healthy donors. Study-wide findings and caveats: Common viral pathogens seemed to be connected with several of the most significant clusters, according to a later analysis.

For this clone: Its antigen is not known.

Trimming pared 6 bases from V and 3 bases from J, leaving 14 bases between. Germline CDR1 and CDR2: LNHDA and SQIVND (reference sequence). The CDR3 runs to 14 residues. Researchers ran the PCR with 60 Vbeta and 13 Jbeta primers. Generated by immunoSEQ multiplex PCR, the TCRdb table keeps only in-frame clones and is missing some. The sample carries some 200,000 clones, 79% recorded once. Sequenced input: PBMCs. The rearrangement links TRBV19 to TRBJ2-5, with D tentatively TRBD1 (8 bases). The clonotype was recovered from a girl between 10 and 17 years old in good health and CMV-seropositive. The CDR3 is CASRLTGGEETQYF. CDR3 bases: TGTGCCAGTAGGCTTACAGGGGGGGAAGAGACCCAGTACTTC.